This is a list of T cell receptor beta chains from one sample in a study of blood T cell repertoires in COVID-19. Here immunoSEQ multiplex PCR was the method, and the copy in TCRdb shows in-frame clones only, minus some. The sample has about 160,000 clones; roughly four fifths are singletons. The sample comprised peripheral blood. Every receptor here comes from a human donor with acute or convalescent COVID-19. The donor label of this sample is uncertain. CDR3s include the opening cysteine and the closing phenylalanine or tryptophan. Each record gives: J gene, clone size, V gene, CDR3 protein. The size field is filled for only some rows; it gives once, few, many or a size class.

j_gene: TRBJ2-2
abundance: few
v_gene: TRBV5-4
CDR3aa: CASSHAGTGGYGELFF

j_gene: TRBJ2-5
abundance: .
v_gene: TRBV2
CDR3aa: CASSLRQGKVGETQYF

j_gene: TRBJ1-5
abundance: few
v_gene: TRBV9
CDR3aa: CASSVGLRDPESQHF

j_gene: TRBJ1-6
abundance: .
v_gene: TRBV10-3
CDR3aa: CAATGTSVGVYNSPLHF

j_gene: TRBJ1-5
abundance: few
v_gene: TRBV28
CDR3aa: CASSFVVTSSNQPQHF

j_gene: TRBJ2-7
abundance: medium-sized
v_gene: TRBV5-4
CDR3aa: CASSPSGGKSYEQYF

j_gene: TRBJ1-1
abundance: .
v_gene: TRBV11-2
CDR3aa: CASSKERLVAFF

j_gene: TRBJ1-1
abundance: many
v_gene: TRBV21-1
CDR3aa: CASKDRDRGNTEAFF

j_gene: TRBJ1-5
abundance: .
v_gene: TRBV19
CDR3aa: CASNLRWTEPQHF

j_gene: TRBJ1-2
abundance: .
v_gene: TRBV10-2
CDR3aa: CASSDRDRGYYGYTF

j_gene: TRBJ1-2
abundance: few
v_gene: TRBV7-8
CDR3aa: CASSLDRGPEGYTF

j_gene: TRBJ1-3
abundance: .
v_gene: TRBV2
CDR3aa: CASRTAGNTIYF

j_gene: TRBJ1-1
abundance: .
v_gene: TRBV29-1
CDR3aa: CSVMGQAITEAFF

j_gene: TRBJ1-1
abundance: few
v_gene: TRBV6-5
CDR3aa: CASSQQPNTEAFF

j_gene: TRBJ1-2
abundance: .
v_gene: TRBV19
CDR3aa: CASSILDMMGGYTF

j_gene: TRBJ1-3
abundance: once
v_gene: TRBV6-5
CDR3aa: CGVPPDRGYGNTIYF

j_gene: TRBJ1-6
abundance: .
v_gene: TRBV6-2/TRBV6-3
CDR3aa: CASSYSTGIGSPLHF

j_gene: TRBJ1-2
abundance: .
v_gene: TRBV30
CDR3aa: CAWSVLSRAYGYTF

j_gene: TRBJ1-3
abundance: .
v_gene: TRBV5-6
CDR3aa: CASSLRGNSGNTIYF

j_gene: TRBJ2-1
abundance: .
v_gene: TRBV18
CDR3aa: CASSPQRGATGSSYNEQFF

j_gene: TRBJ1-3
abundance: few
v_gene: TRBV4-3
CDR3aa: CASSRRRTDPENTIYF

j_gene: TRBJ1-1
abundance: few
v_gene: TRBV6-5
CDR3aa: CASSRGQGATEAFF

j_gene: TRBJ1-4
abundance: .
v_gene: TRBV6-6
CDR3aa: CASTRGGTGNEKLFF

j_gene: TRBJ2-1
abundance: .
v_gene: TRBV30
CDR3aa: CAWSVMPGRYEQFF

j_gene: TRBJ1-2
abundance: .
v_gene: TRBV5-1
CDR3aa: CATATGTSGYTF

j_gene: TRBJ1-5
abundance: .
v_gene: TRBV12-3/TRBV12-4
CDR3aa: CASSRDMARPQHF